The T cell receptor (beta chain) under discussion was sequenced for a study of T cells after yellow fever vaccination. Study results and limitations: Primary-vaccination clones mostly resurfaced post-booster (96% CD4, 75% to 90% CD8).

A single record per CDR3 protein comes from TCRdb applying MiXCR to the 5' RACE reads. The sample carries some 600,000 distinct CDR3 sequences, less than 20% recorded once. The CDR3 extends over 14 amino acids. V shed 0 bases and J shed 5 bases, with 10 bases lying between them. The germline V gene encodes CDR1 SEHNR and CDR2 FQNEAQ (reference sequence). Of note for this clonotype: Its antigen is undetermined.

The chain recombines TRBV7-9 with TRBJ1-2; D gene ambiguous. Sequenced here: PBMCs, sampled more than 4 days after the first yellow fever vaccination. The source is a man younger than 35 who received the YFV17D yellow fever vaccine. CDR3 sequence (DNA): TGTGCCAGCAGCTTAGCCCCCAAGTCATATGGCTACACCTTC. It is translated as CASSLAPKSYGYTF.